The sequence of this T cell receptor beta chain was determined in a study of cytomegalovirus exposure and HLA in healthy donors. Study at large: An analysis done earlier identified 90 million to 120 million unique TCR beta sequences from approximately 180 million T cells. Overall study findings and caveats: Upon later analysis, HLA-associated TCR beta chains proved more clonally expanded than other, equally common chains. A previous analysis found most TCR beta V segments productive roughly 87% or roughly 30% of the time. The study listed 164 cytomegalovirus-associated TCR beta chains.

Trimming shortened V by 1 base and J by 7 bases, and 10 bases separated the two germline ends. CDR3 length: 13 amino acids. Germline V gene lookup returns CDR1 SNHLY and CDR2 FYNNEI. Primers: 60 Vbeta forward and 13 Jbeta reverse. TCRdb's table, derived via immunoSEQ multiplex PCR, lists solely in-frame clones and lacks some. The sample contains approximately 290,000 clones, over 70% of which appear only once. With regard to this clone: As yet, its antigen is unknown.

This chain uses TRBV2 with TRBJ1-2; a possible D gene is TRBD1 (5 bases). This sequence originates from a girl aged 2-10 years in good health and CMV-seronegative. What was sequenced was PBMCs. CDR3 loop: CASSEGQSVGYTF. The CDR3 DNA is TGTGCCAGCAGTGAAGGACAGTCTGTTGGCTACACCTTC.